This T cell receptor (beta chain) emerged from a study of T cell changes during pregnancy in multiple sclerosis. Using immunoSEQ multiplex PCR, the repertoire was profiled, and TCRdb retains in-frame clones only, with some absent. The sample records approximately 46,000 clones, 80% to 90% being singletons. Germline-derived CDR1 and CDR2 are SGHRS and YFSETQ. CDR3 length: 14 amino acids. Trimming took 3 bases from V and 6 from J; bases not matched to a gene: 6. The TCR originated in a female donor with multiple sclerosis, enrolled in a pregnancy study. The chain links TRBV5-1 to TRBJ2-7, with 10 bases that match TRBD1. Specimen: CD4+ T cells from peripheral blood mononuclear cells, collected after pregnancy. In nucleotides, the CDR3 is TGCGCCAGCAGCTACGGACAGGGGGTTGGCGAGCAGTACTTC. Its translation: CASSYGQGVGEQYF.